A selection of T cell receptor beta chains follows, all from one sample in a study of neurological immune-mediated disorders. Each CDR3 protein gets one entry after TCRdb re-called the 5' RACE reads with MiXCR. The sample carries tens of thousands of distinct CDR3 sequences, about 6.3% recorded once. Material: PBMCs. These receptors were taken from a middle-aged woman in good health. The CDR3 runs from the conserved cysteine through the conserved F or W. The order of the fields is V gene, clone size, J gene, CDR3 protein. Size is stated as once, few, many, or a class for an expanded clone.

v_call: TRBV6-2/TRBV6-3
clone_size: many
j_call: TRBJ1-5
cdr3_aa: CASKRQGRGQPQHF

v_call: TRBV20-1
clone_size: many
j_call: TRBJ2-3
cdr3_aa: CSARVSDTQYF

v_call: TRBV25-1
clone_size: many
j_call: TRBJ2-7
cdr3_aa: CASSEVAGVPQYF

v_call: TRBV15
clone_size: many
j_call: TRBJ2-4
cdr3_aa: CATSRDQGYENIQYF

v_call: TRBV19
clone_size: many
j_call: TRBJ2-1
cdr3_aa: CASSLVASYNEQFF

v_call: TRBV7-2
clone_size: many
j_call: TRBJ2-2
cdr3_aa: CASSTTGTLSGELFF

v_call: TRBV3-1
clone_size: many
j_call: TRBJ1-4
cdr3_aa: CASSHRGQNEKLFF

v_call: TRBV29-1
clone_size: many
j_call: TRBJ2-5
cdr3_aa: CSVEPAGTQYF

v_call: TRBV5-5
clone_size: many
j_call: TRBJ2-7
cdr3_aa: CASSSLGRLSYEQYF

v_call: TRBV20-1
clone_size: many
j_call: TRBJ1-3
cdr3_aa: CSARDVGGLDGNTIYF

v_call: TRBV27
clone_size: many
j_call: TRBJ2-7
cdr3_aa: CASSLRQGAFYEQYF

v_call: TRBV12-3/TRBV12-4
clone_size: many
j_call: TRBJ1-2
cdr3_aa: CASSLPRQGARGYTF

v_call: TRBV20-1
clone_size: many
j_call: TRBJ1-5
cdr3_aa: CSARLAGDDHSNQPQHF

v_call: TRBV29-1
clone_size: many
j_call: TRBJ2-3
cdr3_aa: CSVAQGTADTQYF

v_call: TRBV6-2/TRBV6-3
clone_size: many
j_call: TRBJ1-6
cdr3_aa: CASRPDGTNSPLHF

v_call: TRBV3-1
clone_size: many
j_call: TRBJ1-5
cdr3_aa: CASSPRTGMGSNQPQHF

v_call: TRBV20-1
clone_size: many
j_call: TRBJ1-5
cdr3_aa: CSARDWNNQPQHF

v_call: TRBV20-1
clone_size: many
j_call: TRBJ2-3
cdr3_aa: CSAINSGVGTDTQYF

v_call: TRBV6-1
clone_size: many
j_call: TRBJ2-3
cdr3_aa: CASSGAEGPDTQYF

v_call: TRBV6-5
clone_size: many
j_call: TRBJ1-4
cdr3_aa: CASRDRGREKLFF

v_call: TRBV7-2
clone_size: many
j_call: TRBJ1-2
cdr3_aa: CASSRSSGPKLGGYTF

v_call: TRBV2
clone_size: many
j_call: TRBJ1-5
cdr3_aa: CASSEGGKTGTQPQHF

v_call: TRBV20-1
clone_size: many
j_call: TRBJ1-4
cdr3_aa: CSARDLRTLFF

v_call: TRBV10-3
clone_size: many
j_call: TRBJ2-7
cdr3_aa: CAISRGQGSYEQYF

v_call: TRBV29-1
clone_size: many
j_call: TRBJ2-7
cdr3_aa: CSVEEEERQGYEQYF

v_call: TRBV7-2
clone_size: many
j_call: TRBJ2-7
cdr3_aa: CASSFTSYEQYF